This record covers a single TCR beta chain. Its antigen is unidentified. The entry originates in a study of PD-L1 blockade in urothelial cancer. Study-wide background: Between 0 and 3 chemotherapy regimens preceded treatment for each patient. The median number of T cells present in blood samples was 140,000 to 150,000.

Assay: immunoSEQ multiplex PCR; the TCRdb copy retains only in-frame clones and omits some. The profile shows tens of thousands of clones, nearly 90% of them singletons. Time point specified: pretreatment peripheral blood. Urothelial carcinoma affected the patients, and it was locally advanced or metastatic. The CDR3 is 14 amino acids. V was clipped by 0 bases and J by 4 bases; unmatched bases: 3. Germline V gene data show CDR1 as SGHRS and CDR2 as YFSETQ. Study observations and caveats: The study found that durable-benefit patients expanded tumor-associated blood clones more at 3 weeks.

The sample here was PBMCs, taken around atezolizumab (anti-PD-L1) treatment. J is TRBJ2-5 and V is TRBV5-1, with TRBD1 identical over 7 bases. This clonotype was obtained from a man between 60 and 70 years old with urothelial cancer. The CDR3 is CASSLGTGAETQYF. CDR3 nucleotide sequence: TGCGCCAGCAGCTTGGGGACAGGAGCAGAGACCCAGTACTTC.